Listed below are T cell receptor beta chains from one sample, sequenced in a study of T and B cells in COVID-19 patients. MiXCR was run by TCRdb on the multiplex PCR reads, yielding one entry per CDR3 protein. The data show approximately 2,500 distinct CDR3 sequences, 27% seen once. Sequenced material: blood. The receptors derive from a human donor with active COVID-19. The CDR3 runs from the conserved cysteine through the conserved F or W. The D gene is left open where the match is weak. Clone size is not always given. Where it is, it says once, few, many or a class for expanded clones.

j_call: TRBJ2-1
clone_size: NA
d_call: TRBD2
v_call: TRBV4-3
cdr3_aa: CASSQGVSGVGESPFF
cdr3_nt: TGTGCCAGCAGCCAAGGTGTTAGCGGGGTCGGGGAGAGTCCGTTCTTC

j_call: TRBJ2-1
clone_size: medium-sized
d_call: TRBD2
v_call: TRBV5-4
cdr3_aa: CASSSLAGGYNEQFF
cdr3_nt: TGTGCCAGCAGCTCACTAGCGGGAGGATACAATGAGCAGTTCTTC

j_call: TRBJ2-3
clone_size: NA
d_call: NA
v_call: TRBV6-2/TRBV6-3
cdr3_aa: CASSYSRGSGTASTDTQYF
cdr3_nt: TGTGCCAGCAGTTACTCGAGGGGCTCCGGGACCGCTAGCACAGATACGCAGTATTTT

j_call: TRBJ1-1
clone_size: few
d_call: NA
v_call: TRBV11-1
cdr3_aa: CASSFLNTEAFF
cdr3_nt: TGTGCCAGCAGCTTCCTGAACACTGAAGCTTTCTTT

j_call: TRBJ1-1
clone_size: NA
d_call: NA
v_call: TRBV18
cdr3_aa: CASSPNLIGPKNTEAFF
cdr3_nt: TGTGCCAGCTCACCAAACTTGATAGGACCGAAGAACACTGAAGCTTTCTTT

j_call: TRBJ2-1
clone_size: NA
d_call: NA
v_call: TRBV13
cdr3_aa: CASGGSVTEQFF
cdr3_nt: TGTGCCAGCGGCGGGTCCGTCACTGAGCAGTTCTTC

j_call: TRBJ1-2
clone_size: NA
d_call: NA
v_call: TRBV6-1
cdr3_aa: CASSEMERINYGYTF
cdr3_nt: TGTGCCAGCAGTGAAATGGAGCGGATCAACTATGGCTACACCTTC

j_call: TRBJ1-4
clone_size: medium-sized
d_call: NA
v_call: TRBV6-6
cdr3_aa: CASSYSNAEKLFF
cdr3_nt: TGTGCCAGCAGTTACTCGAACGCTGAAAAACTGTTTTTT

j_call: TRBJ1-5
clone_size: NA
d_call: NA
v_call: TRBV20-1
cdr3_aa: CSASTGSNSNQPQHF
cdr3_nt: TGCAGTGCTTCCACCGGGAGCAATAGCAATCAGCCCCAGCATTTT

j_call: TRBJ2-2
clone_size: medium-sized
d_call: NA
v_call: TRBV12-3/TRBV12-4
cdr3_aa: CASSFRNTGELFF
cdr3_nt: TGTGCCAGCAGTTTTAGGAACACCGGGGAGCTGTTTTTT

j_call: TRBJ2-5
clone_size: medium-sized
d_call: NA
v_call: TRBV15
cdr3_aa: CATSRAVSNYQETQYF
cdr3_nt: TGTGCCACCAGCAGAGCGGTGTCGAACTACCAAGAGACCCAGTACTTC

j_call: TRBJ2-3
clone_size: few
d_call: NA
v_call: TRBV20-1
cdr3_aa: CSARGGATDTQYF
cdr3_nt: TGCAGTGCTCGGGGCGGAGCAACAGATACGCAGTATTTT

j_call: TRBJ2-3
clone_size: NA
d_call: TRBD2
v_call: TRBV27
cdr3_aa: CASSLTSGSDTQYF
cdr3_nt: TGTGCCAGCAGTCTGACTAGCGGGAGTGATACGCAGTATTTT

j_call: TRBJ2-1
clone_size: medium-sized
d_call: NA
v_call: TRBV12-3/TRBV12-4
cdr3_aa: CASTTSHHNEQFF
cdr3_nt: TGTGCCAGCACCACCTCTCACCACAATGAGCAGTTCTTC

j_call: TRBJ1-1
clone_size: NA
d_call: NA
v_call: TRBV20-1
cdr3_aa: CSASYGGETEAFF
cdr3_nt: TGCAGTGCTTCTTATGGGGGTGAGACTGAAGCTTTCTTT

j_call: TRBJ2-1
clone_size: medium-sized
d_call: TRBD1
v_call: TRBV18
cdr3_aa: CASSGTVGYEQFF
cdr3_nt: TGTGCCAGCTCTGGGACAGTGGGCTATGAGCAGTTCTTC

j_call: TRBJ2-7
clone_size: medium-sized
d_call: NA
v_call: TRBV6-1
cdr3_aa: CASSDVGRAYEQYF
cdr3_nt: TGTGCCAGCAGTGATGTGGGGCGGGCGTACGAGCAGTACTTC

j_call: TRBJ2-4
clone_size: NA
d_call: TRBD2
v_call: TRBV14
cdr3_aa: CASSQSGGTNIQYF
cdr3_nt: TGTGCCAGCAGCCAGTCGGGGGGTACGAACATTCAGTACTTC

j_call: TRBJ2-3
clone_size: few
d_call: NA
v_call: TRBV28
cdr3_aa: CASSFEVIGAQYF
cdr3_nt: TGTGCCAGCAGTTTTGAAGTGATAGGAGCGCAGTATTTT

j_call: TRBJ2-7
clone_size: few
d_call: TRBD2
v_call: TRBV14
cdr3_aa: CASSLAGYYEQYF
cdr3_nt: TGTGCCAGCAGCCTAGCGGGCTACTACGAGCAGTACTTC

j_call: TRBJ2-7
clone_size: medium-sized
d_call: TRBD1
v_call: TRBV27
cdr3_aa: CASSSLGTGEQEQYF
cdr3_nt: TGTGCCAGCAGTTCCCTCGGGACAGGGGAGCAGGAGCAGTACTTC

j_call: TRBJ2-7
clone_size: medium-sized
d_call: TRBD2
v_call: TRBV15
cdr3_aa: CATSPTSGRADEQYF
cdr3_nt: TGTGCCACCAGTCCGACTAGCGGGAGGGCCGACGAGCAGTACTTC

j_call: TRBJ1-1
clone_size: few
d_call: NA
v_call: TRBV19
cdr3_aa: CASSLGQMNTEAFF
cdr3_nt: TGTGCCAGTAGCCTAGGACAGATGAACACTGAAGCTTTCTTT

j_call: TRBJ2-6
clone_size: NA
d_call: NA
v_call: TRBV20-1
cdr3_aa: CSARQGSGANVLTF
cdr3_nt: TGCAGTGCTAGACAGGGCTCAGGGGCCAACGTCCTGACTTTC

j_call: TRBJ1-5
clone_size: few
d_call: NA
v_call: TRBV5-5
cdr3_aa: CASSLVTSNQPQHF
cdr3_nt: TGTGCCAGCAGCTTGGTGACTAGCAATCAGCCCCAGCATTTT

j_call: TRBJ1-4
clone_size: NA
d_call: TRBD1
v_call: TRBV27
cdr3_aa: CASSYIDPTGGANEKLFF
cdr3_nt: TGTGCCAGCAGTTATATCGACCCTACAGGGGGGGCTAATGAAAAACTGTTTTTT

j_call: TRBJ2-1
clone_size: few
d_call: TRBD2
v_call: TRBV5-1
cdr3_aa: CASSLGHLAGVSNEQFF
cdr3_nt: TGCGCCAGCAGCTTGGGACACCTAGCGGGAGTTAGCAATGAGCAGTTCTTC

j_call: TRBJ2-1
clone_size: many
d_call: NA
v_call: TRBV6-1
cdr3_aa: CASTLDIVYNEQFF
cdr3_nt: TGTGCCAGCACCCTAGATATCGTCTACAATGAGCAGTTCTTC

j_call: TRBJ2-1
clone_size: few
d_call: NA
v_call: TRBV6-5
cdr3_aa: CASKIPGLYNEQFF
cdr3_nt: TGTGCCAGCAAGATCCCAGGATTATACAATGAGCAGTTCTTC

j_call: TRBJ1-5
clone_size: many
d_call: NA
v_call: TRBV6-2/TRBV6-3
cdr3_aa: CASRHNLLDHQPQHF
cdr3_nt: TGTGCCAGCAGACACAATCTGCTAGACCATCAGCCCCAGCATTTT

j_call: TRBJ2-7
clone_size: NA
d_call: TRBD2
v_call: TRBV27
cdr3_aa: CASSSLAGGDYEQYF
cdr3_nt: TGTGCCAGCAGTTCCCTAGCGGGAGGGGACTACGAGCAGTACTTC

j_call: TRBJ1-2
clone_size: few
d_call: NA
v_call: TRBV6-1
cdr3_aa: CASSNWGDYGYTF
cdr3_nt: TGTGCCAGCAGTAACTGGGGGGACTATGGCTACACCTTC

j_call: TRBJ2-7
clone_size: medium-sized
d_call: NA
v_call: TRBV27
cdr3_aa: CASAGHGNEQYF
cdr3_nt: TGTGCCAGTGCGGGACACGGGAACGAGCAGTACTTC

j_call: TRBJ2-3
clone_size: NA
d_call: TRBD2
v_call: TRBV10-1
cdr3_aa: CASNDGASGTTDTQYF
cdr3_nt: TGCGCCAGCAACGACGGGGCTAGCGGGACCACAGATACGCAGTATTTT

j_call: TRBJ2-6
clone_size: NA
d_call: TRBD2
v_call: TRBV4-3
cdr3_aa: CASSQALAGASGANVLTF
cdr3_nt: TGCGCCAGCAGCCAAGCGCTAGCGGGAGCATCCGGGGCCAACGTCCTGACTTTC

j_call: TRBJ2-7
clone_size: medium-sized
d_call: NA
v_call: TRBV6-1
cdr3_aa: CASSRKGETTGEQYF
cdr3_nt: TGTGCCAGCAGTAGGAAGGGGGAAACGACGGGGGAGCAGTACTTC

j_call: TRBJ2-7
clone_size: few
d_call: NA
v_call: TRBV5-5
cdr3_aa: CASSLAGDEQYF
cdr3_nt: TGCGCCAGCAGCTTGGCTGGAGACGAGCAGTACTTC

j_call: TRBJ2-3
clone_size: medium-sized
d_call: NA
v_call: TRBV6-5
cdr3_aa: CASSYMDSADTQYF
cdr3_nt: TGTGCCAGCAGTTACATGGACAGCGCAGATACGCAGTATTTT